One and the same sample provided the 13 T cell receptor beta chains below, sequenced in a study of CD8 T cells in ankylosing spondylitis (dated by TCRdb to 2016 to 2017). Library generation was performed with 5' RACE. The instrument given in TCRdb is Illumina HiSeq 2500. The public reads were reprocessed in TCRdb via fastp at Q25 and MiXCR, keeping in-frame beta chains. Entries that share a CDR3 protein sequence are merged under the most common genes and DNA. The sample table lists some 240,000 distinct CDR3 sequences, 18% of them with a count of one. About a third of the sample lies in the top ten. Sequencing used blood, either unsorted or a sorted T cell fraction (not recorded which). These receptors were collected from a male donor with ankylosing spondylitis or in good health (not recorded which).

The chain recombines TRBV7-9 with TRBJ2-2; no clear D gene. The V gene lost 4 bases and the J gene lost 10 bases, with 19 bases spanning the gap. The germline CDR1 and CDR2 sequences are SEHNR and FQNEAQ (reference sequence). CDR3 length equals 15 residues. CDR3 in amino acids: CASSWAPGYALELFF. The CDR3 DNA is TGTGCCAGCAGCTGGGCCCCCGGGTACGCCTTGGAGCTGTTTTTT.

The table lists this clonotype with a few counts. The J gene is TRBJ2-5, the V gene TRBV7-8, with no clear D. V lost 2 bases and J lost 0, with 10 bases in between. The germline V gene has CDR1 SGHVS and CDR2 FQNEAQ. This CDR3 spans 15 amino acids. CDR3 coding DNA: TGTGCCAGCAGCTTAACCTCAGCGTACCAAGAGACCCAGTACTTC. As protein: CASSLTSAYQETQYF.

This chain links TRBV3-2 with TRBJ1-5; the DNA was not compared with TRBD1, the D call given in the table. TRBV3-2 is described as a pseudogene. This CDR3 has 15 residues. The CDR3 loop is CASCQGTGSNQPQHF. The DNA for the CDR3 is TGTGCCTCCTGCCAAGGGACGGGGAGCAATCAGCCCCAGCATTTT.

The chain is built from TRBV10-3 and TRBJ2-5; D is unresolved. Germline V gene data show CDR1 as ENHRY and CDR2 as SYGVKD. The CDR3 runs to 13 residues. V was pared by 3 bases and J by 3 bases, with 8 bases between. The CDR3 here is CAISEGREETQYF. CDR3 bases: TGTGCCATCAGTGAAGGAAGGGAAGAGACCCAGTACTTC.

In this sample, this clonotype turned up a few times. The chain joins TRBV3-1 to TRBJ2-7; no firm D call. V was clipped by 1 base and J by 0 bases, with 1 base between them. The germline V gene has CDR1 LGHDT and CDR2 YNNKEL (reference sequence). The CDR3 sequence is 12 residues long. The CDR3: CASSQASYEQYF. CDR3 sequence (DNA): TGTGCCAGCAGCCAAGCCTCCTACGAGCAGTACTTC.

The J gene is TRBJ2-1, the V gene TRBV4-1, with TRBD2 matching over 7 bases. The CDR3 runs 15 residues. Germline CDR1 and CDR2: MGHRA and YSYEKL. Unmatched junction bases numbered 5, after V lost 0 bases and J lost 6 bases. CDR3: CASSQDPSGPNEQFF. The CDR3 DNA reads as TGCGCCAGCAGCCAAGACCCTAGCGGACCCAATGAGCAGTTCTTC.

The rearrangement links TRBV25-1 to TRBJ2-7, with a possible D match to TRBD1 (6 bases). The CDR3 is 14 amino acids. Trimming took 5 bases from V and 2 from J, leaving 13 bases between them. Germline assignment: CDR1 MGHDK and CDR2 SYGVNS. This chain's CDR3 is CASSLGTFTYEQYF. For the CDR3, the DNA is TGTGCCAGCAGTTTAGGGACATTTACCTACGAGCAGTACTTC.

V is TRBV9 and J is TRBJ2-1; 7 bases line up with TRBD2. CDR1 and CDR2 (germline): SGDLS, YYNGEE. The CDR3 loop spans 15 amino acids. V shed 0 bases and J 6 bases; nucleotides not matched to a gene: 6. The chain's CDR3 is CASSVGGRVGNEQFF. The CDR3 DNA is TGTGCCAGCAGCGTAGGCGGGAGAGTAGGCAATGAGCAGTTCTTC.

This clonotype was seen a handful of times. The rearrangement joins TRBV4-3 to TRBJ2-3; 7 nucleotides match TRBD2. The germline V gene has CDR1 LGHNA and CDR2 YSLEER. CDR3 length: 18 residues. V lost 2 bases to trimming and J lost 4 bases; unmatched junction nucleotides: 15. CDR3 protein: CASSQMVLSSREPDTQYF. The CDR3 DNA reads TGCGCCAGCAGCCAAATGGTACTCTCTTCGCGGGAGCCAGATACGCAGTATTTT.

There are a few counts of this clonotype. The chain joins TRBV11-2 to TRBJ2-1, with 7 bases fitting TRBD1. The CDR3 is 16 amino acids. V shed 5 bases and J 12 bases; nucleotides not matched to a gene: 19. Germline lookup yields CDR1 SGHAT and CDR2 FQNNGV. Here the CDR3 DNA reads TGTGCCAGCAGCACAAACACAGGGGAATCAGGGAAACGGCAGTTCTTC. Protein sequence: CASSTNTGESGKRQFF.

This clonotype has just a few counts. The chain is built from TRBV6-2 or TRBV6-3 and TRBJ2-7, with D unclear. The CDR3 covers 13 residues. The germline V gene encodes CDR1 MNHEY and CDR2 SVGEGT. V lost 2 bases to trimming and J lost 5 bases, with 10 bases between them. The CDR3 region has the DNA TGTGCCAGCAGTTACGGGCTTTCCCACGAGCAGTACTTC. Translating it yields CASSYGLSHEQYF.

This clonotype turned up a few times. V usage is TRBV20-1 and J usage is TRBJ2-5; TRBD1 might be the D (6 bases). CDR1 and CDR2 from the germline V gene are DFQATT and SNEGSKA (reference sequence). The CDR3 has 14 amino acids. The CDR3 coding sequence is TGCAGCGGAGACTCCGGGACACACCAAGAGACCCAGTACTTC. Its protein is CSGDSGTHQETQYF.

This clonotype showed up just a few times. The rearrangement joins TRBV6-5 to TRBJ2-7; 8 bases are a match to TRBD1. The CDR3 has 14 amino acids. Germline V CDR1 and CDR2: MNHEY, SVGAGI. With 5 bases clipped from V and 2 bases from J, the junction kept 5 bases outside the gene matches. In nucleotides, the CDR3 is TGTGCCAGCAGTAACGACAGGGGAGCCTACGAGCAGTACTTC. It specifies CASSNDRGAYEQYF.